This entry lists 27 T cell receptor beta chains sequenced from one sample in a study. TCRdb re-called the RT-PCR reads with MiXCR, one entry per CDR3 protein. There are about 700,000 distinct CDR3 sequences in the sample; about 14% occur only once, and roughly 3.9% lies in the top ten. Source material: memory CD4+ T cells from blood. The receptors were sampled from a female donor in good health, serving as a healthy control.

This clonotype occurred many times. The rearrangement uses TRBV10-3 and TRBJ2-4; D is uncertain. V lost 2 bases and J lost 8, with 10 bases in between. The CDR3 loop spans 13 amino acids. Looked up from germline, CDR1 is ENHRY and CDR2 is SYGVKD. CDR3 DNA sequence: TGTGCCATCAGTGAGGCACGGGCAGACATTCAGTACTTC. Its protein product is CAISEARADIQYF.

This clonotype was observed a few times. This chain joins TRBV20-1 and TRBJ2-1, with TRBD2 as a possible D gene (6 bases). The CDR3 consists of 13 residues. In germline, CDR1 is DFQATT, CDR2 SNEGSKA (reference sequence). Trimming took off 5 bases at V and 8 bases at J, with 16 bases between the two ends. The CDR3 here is CSAAGTFKDEQFF. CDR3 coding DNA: TGCAGTGCTGCCGGGACTTTTAAGGATGAGCAGTTCTTC.

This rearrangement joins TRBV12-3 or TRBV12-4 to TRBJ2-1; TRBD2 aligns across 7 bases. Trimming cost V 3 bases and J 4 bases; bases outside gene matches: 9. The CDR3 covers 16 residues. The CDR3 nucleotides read TGTGCCAGCAGTTTCCCAGGGTGGGAGGGGTACAATGAGCAGTTCTTC. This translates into CASSFPGWEGYNEQFF.

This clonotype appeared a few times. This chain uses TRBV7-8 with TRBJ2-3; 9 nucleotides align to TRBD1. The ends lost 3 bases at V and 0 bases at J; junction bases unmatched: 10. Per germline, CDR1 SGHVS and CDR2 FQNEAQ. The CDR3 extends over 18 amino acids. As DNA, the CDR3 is TGTGCCAGCAGCTTGAGGGGGGGACAGGGTTTAAGCACAGATACGCAGTATTTT. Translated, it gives CASSLRGGQGLSTDTQYF. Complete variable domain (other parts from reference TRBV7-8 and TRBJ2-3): GAGVSQSPRYKVAKRGQDVALRCDPISGHVSLFWYQQALGQGPEFLTYFQNEAQLDKSGLPSDRFFAERPEGSVSTLKIQRTQQEDSAVYLCASSLRGGQGLSTDTQYFGPGTRLTVL.

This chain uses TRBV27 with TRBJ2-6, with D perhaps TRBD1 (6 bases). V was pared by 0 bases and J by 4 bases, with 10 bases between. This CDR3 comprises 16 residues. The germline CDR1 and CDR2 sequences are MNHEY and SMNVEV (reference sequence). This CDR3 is CASSLSRGGGANVLTF. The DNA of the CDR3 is TGTGCCAGCAGTTTATCCAGGGGCGGGGGGGCCAACGTCCTGACTTTC.

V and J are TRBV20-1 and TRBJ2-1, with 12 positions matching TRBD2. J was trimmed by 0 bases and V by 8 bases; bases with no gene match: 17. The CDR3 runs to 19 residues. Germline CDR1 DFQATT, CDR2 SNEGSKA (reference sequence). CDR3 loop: CSSRKAGTSGWSSYNEQFF. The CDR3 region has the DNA TGCAGTTCCAGAAAAGCCGGGACTAGCGGGTGGAGCTCCTACAATGAGCAGTTCTTC.

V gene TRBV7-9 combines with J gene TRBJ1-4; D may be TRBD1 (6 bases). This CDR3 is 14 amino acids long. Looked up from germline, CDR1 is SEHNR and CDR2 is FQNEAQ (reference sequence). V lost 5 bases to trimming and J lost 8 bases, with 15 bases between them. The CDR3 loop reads CASSIYRVGEKLFF. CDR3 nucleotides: TGTGCCAGCAGCATCTACAGGGTCGGGGAAAAACTGTTTTTT.

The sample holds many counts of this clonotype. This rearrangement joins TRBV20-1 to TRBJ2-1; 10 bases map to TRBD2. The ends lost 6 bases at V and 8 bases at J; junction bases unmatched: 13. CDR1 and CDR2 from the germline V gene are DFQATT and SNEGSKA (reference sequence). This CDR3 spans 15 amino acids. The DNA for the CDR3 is TGCAGTGCGCCCTCCGGGCTAGCGGGAGCGGATGAGCAGTTCTTC. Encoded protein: CSAPSGLAGADEQFF.

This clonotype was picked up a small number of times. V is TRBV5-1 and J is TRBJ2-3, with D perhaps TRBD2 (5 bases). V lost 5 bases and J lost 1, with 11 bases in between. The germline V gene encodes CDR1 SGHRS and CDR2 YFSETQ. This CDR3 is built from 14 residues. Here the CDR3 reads CASSLTTGTDTQYF. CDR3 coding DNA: TGCGCCAGCAGTTTGACTACCGGCACAGATACGCAGTATTTT.

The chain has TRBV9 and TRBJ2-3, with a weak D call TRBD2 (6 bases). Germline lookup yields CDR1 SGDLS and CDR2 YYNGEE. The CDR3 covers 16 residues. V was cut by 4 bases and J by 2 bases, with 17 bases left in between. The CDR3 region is CASSTGTLGVTDTQYF. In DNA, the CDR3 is TGTGCCAGCAGCACGGGGACTCTCGGCGTCACAGATACGCAGTATTTT.

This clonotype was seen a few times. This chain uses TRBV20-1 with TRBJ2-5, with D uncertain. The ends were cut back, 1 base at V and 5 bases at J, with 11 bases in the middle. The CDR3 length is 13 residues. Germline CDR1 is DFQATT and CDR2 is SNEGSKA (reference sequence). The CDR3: CSARVPGSETQYF. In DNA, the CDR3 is TGCAGTGCTAGAGTCCCAGGTAGTGAGACCCAGTACTTC.

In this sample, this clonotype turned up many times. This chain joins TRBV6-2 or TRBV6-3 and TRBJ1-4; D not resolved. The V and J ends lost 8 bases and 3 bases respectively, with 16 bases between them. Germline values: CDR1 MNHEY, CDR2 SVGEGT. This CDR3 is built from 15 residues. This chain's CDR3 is CASRARMVANEKLFF. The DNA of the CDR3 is TGTGCCAGCCGCGCCCGGATGGTGGCTAATGAAAAACTGTTTTTT.

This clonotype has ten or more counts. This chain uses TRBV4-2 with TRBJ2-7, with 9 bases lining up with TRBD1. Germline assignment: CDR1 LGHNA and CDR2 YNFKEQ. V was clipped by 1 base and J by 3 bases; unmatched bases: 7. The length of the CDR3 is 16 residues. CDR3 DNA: TGTGCCAGCAGCCAAGCAGCCGACAGGGGGTACTACGAGCAGTACTTC. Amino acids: CASSQAADRGYYEQYF.

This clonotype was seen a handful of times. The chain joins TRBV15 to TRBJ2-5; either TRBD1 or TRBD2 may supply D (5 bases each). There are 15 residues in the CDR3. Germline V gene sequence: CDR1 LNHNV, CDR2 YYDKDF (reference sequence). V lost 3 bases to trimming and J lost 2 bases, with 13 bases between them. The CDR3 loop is CATSRNRGGQETQYF. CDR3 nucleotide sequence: TGTGCCACCAGCAGGAATCGTGGGGGTCAAGAGACCCAGTACTTC.

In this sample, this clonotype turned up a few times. CDR3 sequence: CASSVGVGSYNEQFF. The CDR3 nucleotides read TGCGCCAGCAGCGTAGGGGTAGGCTCCTACAATGAGCAGTTCTTC. The rearrangement joins TRBV5-1 to TRBJ2-1; tentatively, D is TRBD1 (5 bases). CDR3 length equals 15 residues. Germline V lookup: CDR1 SGHRS, CDR2 YFSETQ. V gave up 4 bases and J gave up 0 bases, with 11 bases separating them.

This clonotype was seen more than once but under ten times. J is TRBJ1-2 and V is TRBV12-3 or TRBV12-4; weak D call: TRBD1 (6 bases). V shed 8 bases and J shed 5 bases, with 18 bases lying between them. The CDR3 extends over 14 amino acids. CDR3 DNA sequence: TGTGCCAGCGGGACCCCCGGGACAACTTATGGCTACACCTTC. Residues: CASGTPGTTYGYTF.

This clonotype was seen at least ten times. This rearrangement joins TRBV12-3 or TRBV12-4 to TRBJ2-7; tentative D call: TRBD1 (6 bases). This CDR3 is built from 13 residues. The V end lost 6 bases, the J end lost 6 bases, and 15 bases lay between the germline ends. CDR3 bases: TGTGCCAGCAGCTTACAGGGAATAGGCGAGCAGTACTTC. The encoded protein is CASSLQGIGEQYF.

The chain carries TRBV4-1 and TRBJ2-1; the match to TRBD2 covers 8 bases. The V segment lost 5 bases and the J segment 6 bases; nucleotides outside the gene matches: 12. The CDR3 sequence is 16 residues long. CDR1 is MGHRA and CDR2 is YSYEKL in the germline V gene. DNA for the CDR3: TGCGCCAGCAGCTCCCATACTAGCGGCGTGCCCAATGAGCAGTTCTTC. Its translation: CASSSHTSGVPNEQFF.

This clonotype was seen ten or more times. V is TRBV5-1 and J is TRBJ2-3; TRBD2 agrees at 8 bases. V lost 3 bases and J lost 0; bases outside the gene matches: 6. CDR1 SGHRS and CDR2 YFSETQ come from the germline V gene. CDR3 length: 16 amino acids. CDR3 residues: CASSSGGGRSTDTQYF. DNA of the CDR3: TGCGCCAGCAGCTCAGGCGGGGGGCGGAGCACAGATACGCAGTATTTT.

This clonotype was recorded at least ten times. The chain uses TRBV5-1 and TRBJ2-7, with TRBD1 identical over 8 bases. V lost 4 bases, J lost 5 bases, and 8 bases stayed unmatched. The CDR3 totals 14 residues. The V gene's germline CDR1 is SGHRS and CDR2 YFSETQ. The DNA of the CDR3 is TGCGCCAGCAGCATCTACAGGGGGGACGACGAGCAGTACTTC. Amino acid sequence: CASSIYRGDDEQYF.

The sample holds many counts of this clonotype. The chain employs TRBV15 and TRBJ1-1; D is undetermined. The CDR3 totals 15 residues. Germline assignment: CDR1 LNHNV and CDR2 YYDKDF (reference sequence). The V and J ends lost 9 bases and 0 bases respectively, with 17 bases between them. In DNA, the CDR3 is TGTGCCACTTCCCCTCGGGCAGGAGTGAACACTGAAGCTTTCTTT. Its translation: CATSPRAGVNTEAFF.

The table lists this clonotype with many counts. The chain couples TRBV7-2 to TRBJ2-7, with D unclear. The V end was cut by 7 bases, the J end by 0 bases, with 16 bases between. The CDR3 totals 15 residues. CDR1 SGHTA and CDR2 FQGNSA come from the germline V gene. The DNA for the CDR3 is TGTGCCAGCACCCAAGGGTTAGCCCACTCCTACGAGCAGTACTTC. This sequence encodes CASTQGLAHSYEQYF.

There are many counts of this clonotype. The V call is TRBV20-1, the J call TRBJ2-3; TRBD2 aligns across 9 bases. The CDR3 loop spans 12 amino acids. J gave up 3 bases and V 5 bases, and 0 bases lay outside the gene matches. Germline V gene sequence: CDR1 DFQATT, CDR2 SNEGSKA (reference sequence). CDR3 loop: CSAGLATDTQYF. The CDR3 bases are TGCAGTGCTGGACTAGCGACAGATACGCAGTATTTT.

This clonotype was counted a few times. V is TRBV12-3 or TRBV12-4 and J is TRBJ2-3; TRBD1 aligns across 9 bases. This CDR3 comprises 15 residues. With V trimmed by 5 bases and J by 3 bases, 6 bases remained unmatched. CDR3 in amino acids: CASSAGQGLTDTQYF. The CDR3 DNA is TGTGCCAGCAGTGCTGGACAGGGGCTTACAGATACGCAGTATTTT.

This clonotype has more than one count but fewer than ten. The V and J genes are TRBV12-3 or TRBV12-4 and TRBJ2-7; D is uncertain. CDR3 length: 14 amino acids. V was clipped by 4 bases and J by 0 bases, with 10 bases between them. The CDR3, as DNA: TGTGCCAGCAGTTGGAGTATTGGCTCCTACGAGCAGTACTTC. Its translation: CASSWSIGSYEQYF.

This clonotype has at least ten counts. The CDR3 sequence: CASSSAGTRGDTQYF. The CDR3 DNA sequence: TGTGCCAGCAGCTCGGCCGGGACTAGAGGTGATACGCAGTATTTT. V gene TRBV7-3 combines with J gene TRBJ2-3, with TRBD2 identical over 8 bases. The CDR3 length is 15 residues. Germline-derived CDR1 and CDR2 are SGHTA and FQGTGA. V shed 4 bases, J shed 6 bases, and the junction held 9 bases outside the gene matches.

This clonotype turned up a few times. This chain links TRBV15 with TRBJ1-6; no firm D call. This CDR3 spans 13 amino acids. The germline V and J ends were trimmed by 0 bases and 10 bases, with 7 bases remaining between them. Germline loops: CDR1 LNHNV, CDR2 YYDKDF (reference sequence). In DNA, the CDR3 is TGTGCCACCAGCAGAGATTCAGGATCACCCCTCCACTTT. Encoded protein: CATSRDSGSPLHF.